This T cell receptor beta chain was obtained from a study of blood T cell repertoires in COVID-19. In the study overall: From T cells, B-cell-depleted T cells, or PBMCs came the material, which was cDNA or gDNA.

Membership in each cohort depended on participant-reported clinical history. The CDR3 length is 16 residues. Germline CDR1 reads SGHNT; CDR2 reads YYREEE (reference sequence). J was trimmed by 6 bases and V by 0 bases; bases with no gene match: 12. The table came from immunoSEQ multiplex PCR; TCRdb's copy has only in-frame clones and leaves some out. The table has some 150,000 clones, approximately 87% seen once. Sequenced sample: PBMCs or T cells enriched from blood (not recorded which). The sequence was collected from a woman between 45 and 65 years old who had recovered from COVID-19. The rearrangement joins TRBV5-4 to TRBJ2-7; 7 bases are shared with TRBD1. CDR3 sequence: CASSLEGGVLLVEQYV. Written as DNA, the CDR3 is TGTGCCAGCAGCTTGGAAGGGGGCGTTCTTCTTGTCGAGCAGTACGTC.